This T cell receptor (beta chain) was sequenced in a study of T-cell reconstitution after alpha-beta-depleted transplantation in children. V lost 2 bases to trimming and J lost 1 base, with 15 bases between them. Germline V gene data show CDR1 as LGHNA and CDR2 as YSLEER. There are 16 residues in the CDR3. Preparing the TCRbeta library involved the use of unique molecular identifiers. TCRdb itself ran the PCR reads through MiXCR, one entry per CDR3 protein. Of some 500,000 distinct CDR3 sequences in the sample, approximately 29% were seen once. This sample comprised PBMCs from the stem cell graft donor, obtained from the stem cell graft. This TCR came from a human donor who donated a stem cell graft to a child with aplastic anemia. The chain carries TRBV4-3 and TRBJ2-7; weak D call: TRBD1 (5 bases). CDR3 nucleotide sequence: TGCGCCAGCAGCCAATCCCCCGCGGCAGGGTCCTACGAGCAGTACTTC. The encoded protein is CASSQSPAAGSYEQYF.